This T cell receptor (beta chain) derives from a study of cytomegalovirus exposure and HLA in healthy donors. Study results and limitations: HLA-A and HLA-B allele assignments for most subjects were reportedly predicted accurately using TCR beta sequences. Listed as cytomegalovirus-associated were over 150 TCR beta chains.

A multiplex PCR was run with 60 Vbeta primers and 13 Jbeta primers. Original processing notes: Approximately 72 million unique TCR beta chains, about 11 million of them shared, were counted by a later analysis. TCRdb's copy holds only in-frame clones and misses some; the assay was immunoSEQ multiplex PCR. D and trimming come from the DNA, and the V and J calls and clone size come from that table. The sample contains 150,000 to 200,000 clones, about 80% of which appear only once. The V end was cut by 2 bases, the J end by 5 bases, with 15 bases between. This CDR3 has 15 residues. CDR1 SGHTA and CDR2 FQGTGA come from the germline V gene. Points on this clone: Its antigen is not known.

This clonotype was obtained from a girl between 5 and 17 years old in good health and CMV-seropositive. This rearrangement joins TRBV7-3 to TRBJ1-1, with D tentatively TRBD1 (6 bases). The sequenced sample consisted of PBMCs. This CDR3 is CASSLGQRRETEAFF. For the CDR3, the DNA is TGTGCCAGCAGCTTAGGACAGCGGCGGGAGACTGAAGCTTTCTTT.